This T cell receptor (beta chain) stems from a study of T-cell reconstitution after alpha-beta-depleted transplantation in children. Concerning this clonotype itself: The target antigen is unknown.

Germline V gives CDR1 MNHEY, CDR2 SVGEGT. The ends lost 5 bases at V and 5 bases at J; junction bases unmatched: 14. The CDR3 contains 19 residues. Overall study results and limits: About two months after transplant, alpha-beta T cells reportedly came from several hundred expanded graft clones.

A library of TCRbeta sequences, prepared with unique molecular identifiers, was generated. From the PCR reads, TCRdb called clonotypes with MiXCR, one entry per CDR3 protein. Among about 580,000 distinct CDR3 sequences listed, about 21% were seen once. This sequence was found in a boy under three years old who had a stem cell transplant for acute myeloid leukemia, so the T cells may come from the graft donor. This specimen was PBMCs, mostly from graft donor cells, taken 360 days after TCRalphabeta/CD19-depleted stem cell transplant. The chain uses TRBV6-2 or TRBV6-3 and TRBJ2-1; the match to TRBD2 covers 14 bases. CDR3 amino acids: CASSPPGLAGARGDNEQFF. CDR3 coding DNA: TGTGCCAGCAGTCCCCCGGGACTAGCGGGGGCTCGAGGGGACAATGAGCAGTTCTTC.